One and the same sample provided the 2 T cell receptor beta chains below, sequenced in a study of T cell changes during pregnancy in multiple sclerosis. TCRdb's copy holds only in-frame clones and misses some; the assay was immunoSEQ multiplex PCR. The sample has approximately 46,000 clones, 80% to 95% seen once. The sequencing here drew on CD4+ T cells from peripheral blood mononuclear cells, taken after pregnancy. The receptors come from a female donor with multiple sclerosis, enrolled in a pregnancy study.

A single count supports this clone. The chain has TRBV4-1 and TRBJ2-7; TRBD1 agrees at 9 bases. CDR1 and CDR2 from the germline V gene are MGHRA and YSYEKL. The V segment lost 6 bases and the J segment 4 bases; nucleotides outside the gene matches: 7. This CDR3 comprises 14 residues. Here the CDR3 reads CASRSPGQGYEQYF. The CDR3 DNA is TGCGCCAGCAGATCTCCGGGACAGGGATACGAGCAGTACTTC.

The chain has TRBV11-1 and TRBJ1-2; the match to TRBD1 covers 7 bases. Germline CDR1 and CDR2: SGHAT and FQDESV (reference sequence). The CDR3 is 14 residues long. V was clipped by 5 bases and J by 3 bases; unmatched bases: 6. This chain's CDR3 is CASSPRQGYYGYTF. CDR3 in DNA: TGTGCCAGCAGCCCAAGACAGGGCTACTATGGCTACACCTTC.